Listed below are T cell receptor beta chains from one sample, sequenced in a study of human T cells and chemical hapten exposure. TCRdb itself ran the RACE reads through MiXCR, one entry per CDR3 protein. The table shows roughly 130,000 distinct CDR3 sequences, with approximately 10% occurring only once. The material was whole blood, obtained in connection with sensitization to the hapten diphenylcyclopropenone (DPC). Receptor source: a woman between 50 and 59 years old with alopecia areata. Some clones in this sample may be carry-over from other donors' samples. The CDR3 runs from the conserved cysteine through the conserved F or W. A D gene is named only where the DNA matches it firmly. Size values are once, few and many counts, or a class for expanded clones, and some rows have none.

TRBJ2-3 | few | TRBD2 | TRBV10-3 | CAVLADTTDTQYF | TGTGCCGTACTAGCGGATACCACAGATACGCAGTATTTT
TRBJ2-5 | . | TRBD2 | TRBV6-5 | CASSSPPTSGRLETQYF | TGTGCCAGCAGTTCTCCCCCTACTAGCGGGAGATTGGAGACCCAGTACTTC
TRBJ2-3 | . | TRBD2 | TRBV12-5 | CASGLVRIDRGVTDTQYF | TGTGCTAGTGGTTTGGTAAGGATCGACCGGGGGGTGACAGATACGCAGTATTTT
TRBJ1-5 | . | TRBD1 | TRBV13 | CASSLGRGINQPQHF | TGTGCCAGCAGCTTAGGCAGGGGGATCAATCAGCCCCAGCATTTT
TRBJ1-6 | few | . | TRBV2 | CASRSQGRSPLHF | TGTGCCAGCAGGTCACAGGGCCGTTCACCCCTCCACTTT
TRBJ2-1 | . | TRBD2 | TRBV6-2/TRBV6-3 | CASSYSRELFF | TGTGCCAGCAGTTACTCGCGGGAGTTGTTCTTC
TRBJ2-1 | many | TRBD2 | TRBV9 | CASSTSGALGNEQFF | TGTGCCAGCAGCACGAGCGGGGCCCTGGGGAATGAGCAGTTCTTC
TRBJ1-1 | many | . | TRBV6-6 | CASSLTGPTEAFF | TGTGCCAGCAGTTTAACAGGACCCACTGAAGCTTTCTTT
TRBJ2-7 | . | . | TRBV7-6 | CASSLGGIGAGVEQYF | TGTGCCAGCAGCTTGGGGGGGATCGGTGCAGGGGTCGAGCAGTACTTC
TRBJ2-5 | few | . | TRBV7-2 | CASSLGAAHQYF | TGTGCCAGCAGCTTGGGGGCGGCCCACCAGTACTTC
TRBJ2-2 | many | TRBD2 | TRBV12-3/TRBV12-4 | CASSIVAGGPATGELFF | TGTGCCAGCAGTATCGTAGCGGGAGGGCCGGCGACCGGGGAGCTGTTTTTT
TRBJ2-7 | . | . | TRBV6-6 | CASSYLGSENEQYF | TGTGCCAGCAGTTACTTGGGTAGTGAAAACGAGCAGTACTTC
TRBJ2-1 | . | TRBD2 | TRBV29-1 | CSVQRGSYNEQFF | TGCAGCGTTCAGCGGGGCTCCTACAATGAGCAGTTCTTC
TRBJ1-5 | . | . | TRBV28 | CASSLQGSNQPQNF | TGTGCCAGCAGTTTACAGGGTAGCAATCAGCCCCAGAATTTT
TRBJ2-4 | . | . | TRBV5-6 | CASSSRRELAKNIQYF | TGTGCCAGCAGCTCACGCCGGGAACTAGCCAAAAACATTCAGTACTTC
TRBJ2-3 | many | . | TRBV4-1 | CASSQDPRGRGGDTQYF | TGCGCCAGCAGCCAAGATCCGCGGGGCAGGGGGGGAGATACGCAGTATTTT
TRBJ2-7 | few | . | TRBV29-1 | CSVEILLGGGPYEQYF | TGCAGCGTTGAAATTCTCTTAGGTGGGGGACCCTACGAGCAGTACTTC
TRBJ2-3 | . | . | TRBV7-2 | CASSLTQHTDTQYF | TGTGCCAGCAGCTTAACGCAGCACACAGATACGCAGTATTTT
TRBJ1-1 | . | . | TRBV25-1 | CASKRGGSTEAFF | TGTGCCAGCAAAAGAGGGGGGAGCACTGAAGCTTTCTTT
TRBJ2-3 | medium-sized | . | TRBV7-9 | CASSLGTDTQYF | TGTGCCAGCAGTTTGGGCACAGATACGCAGTATTTT
TRBJ2-6 | . | . | TRBV12-5 | CASGLDSTGANVLTF | TGTGCTAGTGGTTTGGACAGCACTGGGGCCAACGTCCTGACTTTC
TRBJ1-5 | few | . | TRBV7-2 | CASSLALGNQPQHF | TGTGCCAGCAGCTTAGCGTTAGGCAATCAGCCCCAGCATTTT
TRBJ2-1 | . | TRBD2 | TRBV7-9 | CASSRGLAGNNEQFF | TGTGCCAGCAGCCGTGGACTAGCGGGGAACAATGAGCAGTTCTTC
TRBJ2-7 | . | . | TRBV12-5 | CASGLHPDYEQYF | TGTGCTAGTGGTCTCCACCCGGACTACGAGCAGTACTTC
TRBJ1-2 | few | . | TRBV20-1 | CSAREGPGETGYTF | TGCAGTGCTAGAGAAGGCCCAGGGGAAACTGGCTACACCTTC
TRBJ2-7 | . | . | TRBV7-6 | CASSLWETGPYEQYF | TGTGCCAGCAGCTTATGGGAGACAGGCCCCTACGAGCAGTACTTC
TRBJ2-5 | few | . | TRBV7-6 | CASSRVPGRGETQYF | TGTGCCAGCAGCCGGGTTCCGGGTCGGGGGGAGACCCAGTACTTC
TRBJ2-3 | . | . | TRBV20-1 | CSAPSGADTQYF | TGCAGTGCCCCATCCGGGGCAGATACGCAGTATTTT